The source of this T cell receptor (beta chain) is a study of lymphopenia after photon versus proton radiotherapy. Study-wide results and limits: After the lymphocyte nadir, photon-treated repertoires showed oligoclonal expansion, especially of CD8+ Temra cells.

This clone was recorded once. Antigen: not known. Sequenced by immunoSEQ multiplex PCR; TCRdb stores in-frame clones only, minus some. The sample yields approximately 66,000 clones, around 86% seen once. This CDR3 contains 15 residues. Germline V CDR1 and CDR2: SGDLS, YYNGEE. V shed 2 bases and J shed 8 bases, with 16 bases lying between them. The chain carries TRBV9 and TRBJ1-4, with D perhaps matching TRBD1 (5 bases). This receptor was taken from a man aged 35 to 55 with gastric cancer. The sequenced sample was peripheral blood, obtained from a patient treated with photon-based radiotherapy. DNA for the CDR3: TGTGCCAGCAGCGTTGGACCTGGGGCAGCCGAAAAACTGTTTTTT. Amino acids: CASSVGPGAAEKLFF.